This T cell receptor beta chain appears in the sequencing data of a study of yellow fever vaccine responses in identical twins. TCRdb independently ran MiXCR on the RT-PCR reads; one entry per CDR3 protein. The sample includes some 35,000 distinct CDR3 sequences, 60% seen only once; the top ten take 4.5% to 5%. Germline CDR1 is SNHLY and CDR2 is FYNNEI. This CDR3 is 15 amino acids long. Trimming cost V 5 bases and J 4 bases; bases outside gene matches: 10. This TCR was sampled from a woman aged 18-35 years who received the yellow fever vaccine. The gene calls are TRBV2 and TRBJ2-7; 8 positions agree with TRBD2. Sequenced here: T cells from blood (PBMCs), unsorted or a sorted subset (not recorded which), sampled before or after yellow fever vaccination (not recorded which). CDR3 DNA sequence: TGTGCCAGCAGTAGAGAAGCGGGAGATAGATACGAGCAGTACTTC. This codes for CASSREAGDRYEQYF.